This T cell receptor (beta chain) was sequenced during a study of vaccination and CD4 T cells after COVID-19 (dated by TCRdb to the early 2020s). General notes on the study: Convalescent patients had a positive SARS-CoV-2 result on nasal swab PCR, and of these patients, nine had mild disease and one had severe disease. The convalescent cohort comprised six males and four females, including two Hispanic individuals, seven Caucasians, two Asians and one multiracial person. Participants received two doses of either the Pfizer-BioNTech BNT162b2 vaccine (n=8) or the Moderna mRNA-1273 vaccine (n=2). Post-COVID blood samples were collected from convalescent patients a median of around 96 days after diagnosis, with a range of roughly 35 to 180 days. The time from the second vaccine dose to post-vaccine blood sampling had a median of around 72 days and ranged from roughly 12 to 250 days. Overlapping spike peptide pools from SARS-CoV-2 and from the common cold coronaviruses HCoV-NL63, HCoV-OC43 and HCoV-229E were used as culture stimuli. Control cultures used a CEFX viral epitope pool as positive control, an HIV-1 Nef peptide pool as negative control, or no peptide. In over 8 COVID-19 convalescent patients and a few infection-naive healthy vaccine recipients, the spike-specific CD4+ TCR repertoire before mRNA vaccination was compared with the repertoire after mRNA vaccination. Here is what the overall study found, with its caveats: Among the post-vaccine SARS-CoV-2-reactive clones in convalescent patients, a median around 86% showed up only after vaccination, which suggests vaccine-specific priming. Relatively few convalescent patients were included in the study, and early timepoints after natural infection were not analyzed. Nearly all vaccine-specific clones in convalescent patients (304 of 307) were mono-reactive for SARS-CoV-2 spike rather than cross-reactive with common cold coronaviruses. The median count of SARS-CoV-2-reactive clonotypes went up from 20 to 25 after infection to 35 to 40 after vaccination, although the change was not significant.

V ends up 5 bases short and J 6 bases short, with an unmatched junction base count of 6. The germline V gene supplies CDR1 SGHAT and CDR2 FQNNGV. Inclusive of the bounding cysteine and phenylalanine, the CDR3 is 15 residues long. Here the CDR3 DNA is all that survives: 45 bases in frame from base 1. To prepare the library, PCR was applied. DNA from cultured CD4+ T cells underwent TCR sequencing with the Oncomine TCR Beta short-read assay at the Johns Hopkins FTIC core. Genomic DNA was extracted from the cultured CD4+ T cells with the QIAamp micro DNA kit. The Oncomine TCR Beta libraries from cultured CD4+ T cells were pooled using unique dual indexes and then sequenced on an Illumina iSeq 100. Concerning the study's data processing: Non-productive sequences were filtered out, and CDR3s that did not start with C, did not end with F or W, or were shorter than 7 amino acids were discarded. Antigen-specific clonotypes were identified with the MANAFEST web application by comparing peptide-stimulated wells with reference and other culture wells. An FDR below 0.05, an odds ratio above 5, and a productive frequency above 0.1% in at least two of three replicate wells were required for clones to be considered positive. Clonotypes that were significantly expanded in both SARS-CoV-2 spike wells and at least one common cold coronavirus spike condition were defined as cross-reactive. Using R version 3.6.1, CDR3 homology was evaluated through Levenshtein distances (stringdist) along with unrooted phylogenetic trees (ape). Starting from the raw public reads, TCRdb applied fastp trimming at Q25, assembled clones with MiXCR and retained in-frame beta chains. Duplicate CDR3 protein sequences are folded into a single record with the most common DNA and genes. These V and J calls derive from TCRdb rather than the authors' analysis. This sample is represented by some 15,000 distinct CDR3 sequences; 40% to 65% of them were singletons. The ten largest make up approximately 8% of the sample.

In this sample, this clonotype turned up once. The antigen this receptor binds is unknown. Base qualities are not recorded, but no much larger clone differs from it by a single base. One read gives only weak evidence. Sample treatment or condition, as interpreted from the label and publication: roughly 10-day PBMC culture with coronavirus spike peptide pools or control peptides (ViraFEST assay). To expand antigen-specific T cells with peptide pools and then pick out the expanded clonotypes through TCR sequencing, the study relied on the ViraFEST assay. The convalescent patients' positive SARS-CoV-2 PCR tests fell between March and December 2020, which was before the Alpha, Beta and Delta variants emerged in the United States. Each well held 2 million or so PBMCs cultured in IMDM containing roughly 5.5% human AB serum and 9 to 10 IU/ml IL-2, with 8.5 to 10 ug/ml peptide pools added. Half of the culture medium was replaced with fresh IL-2-containing medium on days 3 and 7. CD4+ T cells were isolated after less than twelve days of culture through negative selection using the EasySep CD4+ T cell isolation kit. Ficoll-Paque Plus gradient centrifugation was used to isolate PBMCs from whole blood, and the isolated PBMCs were then either used fresh or cryopreserved at -140C. Triplicate wells were generally used for each culture condition.

The TCR originated in a human donor who had recovered from COVID-19. Recombination connected TRBV11-2 to TRBJ1-4, and TRBD1 matches 10 of the central bases. Input material: CD4+ T cells from blood, cultured in vitro. The CDR3 reads as follows: CASSPGTGAHEKLFF. The DNA sequence reads TGTGCCAGCAGCCCCGGGACAGGGGCCCATGAAAAACTGTTTTTT.